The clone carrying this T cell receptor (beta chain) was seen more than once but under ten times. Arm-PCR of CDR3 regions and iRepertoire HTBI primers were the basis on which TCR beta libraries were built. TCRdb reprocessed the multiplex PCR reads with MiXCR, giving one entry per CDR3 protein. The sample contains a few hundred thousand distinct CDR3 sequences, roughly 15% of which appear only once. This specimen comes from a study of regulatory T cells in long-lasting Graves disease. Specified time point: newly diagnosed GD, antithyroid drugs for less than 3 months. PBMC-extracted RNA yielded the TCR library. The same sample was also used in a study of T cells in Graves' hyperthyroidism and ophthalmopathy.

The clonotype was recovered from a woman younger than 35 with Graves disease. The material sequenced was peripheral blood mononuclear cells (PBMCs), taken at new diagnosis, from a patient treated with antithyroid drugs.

The CDR3 loop reads CASSHLSGTSSYNEQFF. CDR3 coding DNA: TGTGCCAGCAGCCACCTTAGCGGGACAAGCTCCTACAATGAGCAGTTCTTC. The chain combines TRBV7-9 with TRBJ2-1; 8 nucleotides line up with TRBD2. V lost 5 bases and J lost 0; bases outside the gene matches: 9. Germline values: CDR1 SEHNR, CDR2 FQNEAQ (reference sequence). There are 17 residues in the CDR3.